This TCR beta chain is from a study of T cells after yellow fever vaccination. Study overall: Libraries from low-cell-number fractions were prepared with the SMART-Seq v4 Ultra Low Input RNA kit.

Study-level findings and limits: A weaker secondary response peaked on day 5, the primary on day 15. Among primary-vaccination clones, most reappeared after the booster, at about 95% for CD4 and about 90% for CD8.

The TCR cDNA carried a universal primer site and UMIs from 5'RACE template switching. TCRdb passed the 5' RACE reads through MiXCR, listing each CDR3 protein once. This table has a few hundred thousand distinct CDR3 sequences, 7.5% to 9% appearing once. The CDR3 covers 11 residues. Germline CDR1 is DFQATT and CDR2 is SNEGSKA (reference sequence). This clonotype has just a few counts. What it binds is unknown. Sequenced material: CD4+ T cells sorted from PBMCs, taken 5 days after the yellow fever booster vaccination. This sequence joins TRBV20-1 and TRBJ1-1; the D is unclear. The TCR sequence derives from a young man who received the YFV17D yellow fever vaccine. The CDR3 bases are TGCCTCTCCCCAGTGAACACTGAAGCTTTCTTT. This gives the protein CLSPVNTEAFF.